Detailed here is one T cell receptor (beta chain). Trimming removed 2 bases at V and 3 bases at J, with 11 bases between. The germline V gene encodes CDR1 LGHNA and CDR2 YNFKEQ. CDR3 length equals 14 residues. Repertoires were generated with immunoSEQ multiplex PCR, while TCRdb's copy carries only in-frame clones and drops some. The table lists around 100,000 clones, about 95% of them singletons. This specimen belongs to a study of technical replicates of blood from several donors. The TCR sequence derives from a human donor in good health. This chain uses TRBV4-2 with TRBJ2-7; perhaps TRBD2 as D (5 bases). What was sequenced was T cells isolated from PBMCs. The CDR3 loop reads CASSQNSGFYEQYF. CDR3 in DNA: TGTGCCAGCAGCCAAAACAGCGGATTCTACGAGCAGTACTTC.